This T cell receptor (beta chain) came from a study of CD8+ T cells in alopecia areata. CD4+ cells of roughly 5 patients were subjected to sorting into CD25+CD127- cells. The CDR3 consists of 13 residues. Looked up from germline, CDR1 is SEHNR and CDR2 is FQNEAQ (reference sequence). Trimming pared 4 bases from V and 1 base from J, leaving 7 bases between. On this clone itself: The antigen remains undetermined.

General study results and limits: Scalp lesions, especially in alopecia totalis/universalis, had higher clonality than normal scalp.

Investigators isolated RNA and reverse transcribed it into cDNA to act as the sequencing template. Sequencing was performed with immunoSEQ multiplex PCR; in TCRdb, only in-frame clones are kept and a portion is missing. The sample includes tens of thousands of clones, over 50% of them seen just once. The V and J genes are TRBV7-9 and TRBJ1-1; D is possibly TRBD1 (5 bases). This TCR was sampled from a human donor with alopecia areata. Material for sequencing was CD4+ Tregs sorted from blood. DNA for the CDR3: TGTGCCAGCAGCTGGGGGGAGAACACTGAAGCTTTCTTT. Protein product: CASSWGENTEAFF.